The clone carrying this T cell receptor beta chain was seen ten or more times. The antigen is not known. This entry comes from a study of T-cell reconstitution after alpha-beta-depleted transplantation in children. General study points: Among T cells one year after transplant, newly produced cells accounted for most counts and diversity. Reportedly, only several hundred clones from non-depleted graft cells drove alpha-beta T-cell counts at about two months.

Molecular barcoding with unique molecular identifiers was used for the TCRbeta library. TCRdb reprocessed the PCR reads with MiXCR, giving one entry per CDR3 protein. This sample has 55,000 to 70,000 distinct CDR3 sequences; approximately 10% occur once, and the top ten carry roughly 13%. Germline V lookup: CDR1 ENHRY, CDR2 SYGVKD. V lost 3 bases to trimming and J lost 6 bases; unmatched junction nucleotides: 6. This CDR3 region has 16 residues. This chain uses TRBV10-3 with TRBJ1-6; 9 nucleotides line up with TRBD1. The input for sequencing was PBMCs, taken before TCRalphabeta/CD19-depleted stem cell transplant. The source is a boy younger than 18 with acute myeloid leukemia, due to receive a stem cell transplant. This CDR3 is CAISDPTGGGNSPLHF. The CDR3 bases are TGTGCCATCAGTGATCCGACAGGGGGAGGTAATTCACCCCTCCACTTT.